Each of the 20 T cell receptor beta chains below was sequenced from the same sample in a study of cytomegalovirus exposure and HLA in healthy donors. Libraries were prepared by immunoSEQ multiplex PCR; TCRdb keeps only in-frame clonotypes and omits some of them. The data show around 200,000 clones, with roughly four fifths seen just once and 2.5% to 3% held by the top ten. The specimen was PBMCs. Receptor source: a woman between 18 and 30 years old in good health and CMV-seropositive.

The chain combines TRBV5-1 with TRBJ1-2; the D gene is possibly TRBD1 (6 bases). Between the trimmed V and J ends, which lost 2 bases and 6 bases, there was a span of 14 bases. This CDR3 spans 14 amino acids. Germline CDR1 is SGHRS and CDR2 is YFSETQ. CDR3 sequence: CASSLKTQGNGYTF. CDR3 nucleotides: TGCGCCAGCAGCTTAAAAACACAGGGTAATGGCTACACCTTC.

This chain uses TRBV5-1 with TRBJ2-1; 8 bases match TRBD2. Germline CDR1 SGHRS, CDR2 YFSETQ. CDR3 length equals 15 residues. The J segment lost 1 base and the V segment lost 2 bases, leaving 2 bases of the junction unmatched. CDR3: CASSFGGASYNEQFF. In DNA form, the CDR3 reads TGCGCCAGCAGCTTCGGGGGGGCGTCCTACAATGAGCAGTTCTTC.

The chain links TRBV11-1 to TRBJ1-1; D is undetermined. The CDR3 runs 12 residues. Germline loops: CDR1 SGHAT, CDR2 FQDESV (reference sequence). The V end was cut by 3 bases, the J end by 3 bases, with 5 bases between. The CDR3 region has the DNA TGTGCCAGCAGCTTTTATGACACTGAAGCTTTCTTT. This codes for CASSFYDTEAFF.

The V and J genes are TRBV18 and TRBJ1-1; 8 bases are a match to TRBD1. V trimming: 3 bases; J trimming: 5 bases; junction bases outside the gene matches: 5. Germline V gene data show CDR1 as KGHSH and CDR2 as LQKENI. CDR3 size: 14 residues. CDR3: CASSPDREGTEAFF. The CDR3 DNA reads TGTGCCAGCTCACCGGACAGGGAGGGTACTGAAGCTTTCTTT.

V is TRBV15 and J is TRBJ1-1; 10 nucleotides match TRBD1. Germline V gene lookup returns CDR1 LNHNV and CDR2 YYDKDF (reference sequence). J lost 5 bases, V lost 4 bases, and 7 bases had no gene match. The CDR3 is 15 amino acids. The CDR3 reads CATSNRDRGSTEAFF. Written as DNA, the CDR3 is TGTGCCACCAGCAACCGGGACAGGGGATCGACTGAAGCTTTCTTT.

There are a few counts of this clone. DNA of the CDR3: TGTGCCAGCAGTCCAGGGGATGGAAATGGCTACACCTTC. Its protein product is CASSPGDGNGYTF. The chain carries TRBV6-1 and TRBJ1-2, with a tentative D call TRBD1 (6 bases). V shed 5 bases and J shed 6 bases, with 13 bases lying between them. CDR1 is MNHNS, CDR2 SASEGT, per germline. The CDR3 runs to 13 residues.

The table lists this clone with a count of one. V usage is TRBV10-1 and J usage is TRBJ2-5; 11 nucleotides agree with TRBD2. The germline gives CDR1 WNHNN, CDR2 SYGVQD (reference sequence). The CDR3 contains 16 residues. The V and J ends lost 6 bases and 4 bases, in that order; junction bases with no gene match: 10. The DNA of the CDR3 is TGCGCCAGCAGCCACCGACTAGCGGGGACTTCAGAGACCCAGTACTTC. It encodes CASSHRLAGTSETQYF.

With regard to this clone: In the same sample, other DNA sequences code for this CDR3. DNA of the CDR3: TGCGCCAGCAGCTTAAGGGGGCTAGGGACAGATACGCAGTATTTT. Translating gives CASSLRGLGTDTQYF. The chain links TRBV5-1 to TRBJ2-3; 7 bases match TRBD1. CDR1 SGHRS and CDR2 YFSETQ come from the germline V gene. V trimming: 2 bases; J trimming: 3 bases; junction bases outside the gene matches: 6. The CDR3 consists of 15 residues.

In nucleotides, the CDR3 is TGCGCCAGCAGTGATCCGGCGGGGAGCACAGATACGCAGTATTTT. It specifies CASSDPAGSTDTQYF. V is TRBV10-1 and J is TRBJ2-3, with TRBD2 as a possible D gene (6 bases). V shed 3 bases and J shed 0 bases, with 10 bases lying between them. The CDR3 spans 15 residues. The germline V gene has CDR1 WNHNN and CDR2 SYGVQD (reference sequence).

The CDR3 reads CASSEGTGGGGGPQHF. CDR3 DNA sequence: TGTGCCAGCAGCGAGGGGACAGGCGGGGGTGGCGGGCCCCAGCATTTT. V is TRBV9 and J is TRBJ1-5, with 8 bases identical to TRBD1. This CDR3 region has 16 residues. V lost 3 bases and J lost 9; bases outside the gene matches: 14. Germline assignment: CDR1 SGDLS and CDR2 YYNGEE.

The chain links TRBV5-1 to TRBJ1-2; no clear D gene. The V gene lost 0 bases and the J gene lost 1 base, with 7 bases spanning the gap. The CDR3 totals 14 residues. CDR1 and CDR2 (germline): SGHRS, YFSETQ. CDR3 bases: TGCGCCAGCAGCTTGGACACAAATAACTATGGCTACACCTTC. It codes for CASSLDTNNYGYTF.

The chain links TRBV5-5 to TRBJ1-6; D possibly corresponds to TRBD1 (5 bases). In germline, CDR1 is SGHKS, CDR2 YYEKEE (reference sequence). This CDR3 has 14 residues. The V end lost 7 bases, the J end lost 6 bases, and 14 bases lay between the germline ends. The CDR3 loop reads CASLSGAGNSPLHF. In DNA, the CDR3 is TGTGCCAGCCTGAGTGGGGCCGGTAATTCACCCCTCCACTTT.

This clone has only one observation. V usage is TRBV5-1 and J usage is TRBJ2-3, with 8 bases fitting TRBD1. The CDR3 consists of 15 residues. The V gene's germline CDR1 is SGHRS and CDR2 YFSETQ. After removal of 4 bases from V and 3 bases from J, the junction contained 7 bases not matched to a gene. The CDR3 is CASSLTGGGTDTQYF. The CDR3 nucleotides are TGCGCCAGCAGCCTAACAGGGGGTGGAACAGATACGCAGTATTTT.

The CDR3 sequence: CASRQERLAGLGEQYF. CDR3 sequence (DNA): TGCGCCAGCAGGCAGGAGAGACTAGCGGGGTTAGGCGAGCAGTACTTC. The V and J genes are TRBV4-1 and TRBJ2-7, with TRBD2 matching 11 bases. J lost 6 bases, V lost 6 bases, and 13 bases had no gene match. CDR3 size: 16 residues. Germline V lookup: CDR1 MGHRA, CDR2 YSYEKL.

V gene TRBV2 combines with J gene TRBJ1-2; D unclear. Looked up from germline, CDR1 is SNHLY and CDR2 is FYNNEI. The CDR3 is 15 residues long. Trimming cost V 4 bases and J 5 bases, with 17 bases left between them. Here the CDR3 DNA reads TGTGCCAGCAGTGGTCTGGTGGAAGCGGTATATGGCTACACCTTC. Amino acids: CASSGLVEAVYGYTF. Variable domain in full (rest from reference TRBV2 and TRBJ1-2): EPEVTQTPSHQVTQMGQEVILRCVPISNHLYFYWYRQILGQKVEFLVSFYNNEISEKSEIFDDQFSVERPDGSNFTLKIRSTKLEDSAMYFCASSGLVEAVYGYTFGSGTRLTVV.

The J gene is TRBJ2-5, the V gene TRBV5-4; TRBD1 agrees at 7 bases. Unmatched junction bases numbered 8, after V lost 4 bases and J lost 5 bases. This CDR3 spans 14 amino acids. Germline loops: CDR1 SGHNT, CDR2 YYREEE (reference sequence). CDR3: CASSRDRVGETQYF. In nucleotides, the CDR3 is TGTGCCAGCAGCCGTGACAGGGTTGGGGAGACCCAGTACTTC.

The rearrangement links TRBV27 to TRBJ1-1, with D maybe TRBD1 (6 bases). This CDR3 is 12 amino acids long. The V gene lost 2 bases and the J gene lost 7 bases, with 8 bases spanning the gap. Germline values: CDR1 MNHEY, CDR2 SMNVEV (reference sequence). The CDR3, as DNA: TGTGCCAGCAGTTTAACAGGGAGTGAAGCTTTCTTT. Encoded protein: CASSLTGSEAFF.

The V and J genes are TRBV19 and TRBJ2-3, with TRBD2 as a possible D gene (5 bases). V dropped 3 bases and J dropped 4 bases, with 17 bases sitting between them. There are 16 residues in the CDR3. The germline V gene encodes CDR1 LNHDA and CDR2 SQIVND (reference sequence). CDR3 coding DNA: TGTGCCAGTAGTATTAGTGGGCGGGCAGTTTCAGATACGCAGTATTTT. Translated: CASSISGRAVSDTQYF.

Here the CDR3 reads CASSFGQGNIQYF. CDR3 nucleotide sequence: TGTGCCAGCAGTTTCGGGCAGGGAAACATTCAGTACTTC. The chain couples TRBV27 to TRBJ2-4, with D perhaps matching TRBD1 (5 bases). Trimming removed 3 bases at V and 6 bases at J, with 9 bases between. This CDR3 spans 13 amino acids. In germline, CDR1 is MNHEY, CDR2 SMNVEV (reference sequence).

The chain carries TRBV11-2 and TRBJ2-1; 10 bases are a match to TRBD2. CDR1 SGHAT and CDR2 FQNNGV come from the germline V gene. The ends lost 8 bases at V and 10 bases at J; junction bases unmatched: 11. The CDR3 is 14 amino acids. This CDR3 reads CASSQRGGLREQFF. The CDR3 coding sequence is TGTGCCAGCTCCCAGCGGGGGGGCCTTAGGGAGCAGTTCTTC.